One sample yielded the 28 T cell receptor beta chains listed below, sequenced in a study of cytomegalovirus exposure and HLA in healthy donors. The PCR ran on 60 Vbeta and 13 Jbeta primers. Generated by immunoSEQ multiplex PCR, the TCRdb table keeps only in-frame clones and is missing some. This table has some 170,000 clones, 82% appearing once. Source material: PBMCs. These receptors all stem from a man aged 45-65 years in good health and CMV-seropositive.

The chain has TRBV27 and TRBJ2-4; tentatively, D is TRBD1 (7 bases). This CDR3 is built from 16 residues. Germline loops: CDR1 MNHEY, CDR2 SMNVEV (reference sequence). The germline V and J ends were trimmed by 5 bases and 0 bases, with 14 bases remaining between them. For the CDR3, the DNA is TGTGCCAGCAGTCCTCAGGGGGGACTAGCCAAAAACATTCAGTACTTC. It is translated as CASSPQGGLAKNIQYF.

The chain recombines TRBV5-1 with TRBJ2-7; 11 bases line up with TRBD2. V lost 1 base to trimming and J lost 0 bases; unmatched junction nucleotides: 6. In germline, CDR1 is SGHRS, CDR2 YFSETQ. The CDR3 length is 17 residues. The CDR3 protein is CASSLFLAGGSSYEQYF. CDR3 nucleotides: TGCGCCAGCAGCTTGTTTCTAGCGGGGGGCTCCTCCTACGAGCAGTACTTC. Filled out from reference TRBV5-1 and TRBJ2-7, the complete variable domain reads KAGVTQTPRYLIKTRGQQVTLSCSPISGHRSVSWYQQTPGQGLQFLFEYFSETQRNKGNFPGRFSGRQFSNSRSEMNVSTLELGDSALYLCASSLFLAGGSSYEQYFGPGTRLTVT.

The chain is built from TRBV25-1 and TRBJ2-1, with 7 bases that match TRBD2. The CDR3 sequence is 15 residues long. The germline CDR1 and CDR2 sequences are MGHDK and SYGVNS. The V and J ends lost 8 bases and 0 bases, in that order; junction bases with no gene match: 7. The CDR3: CASLQRGSSYNEQFF. The CDR3 nucleotides read TGTGCCAGCTTACAGCGGGGTAGCTCCTACAATGAGCAGTTCTTC.

The chain links TRBV4-3 to TRBJ2-1; TRBD2 matches at 12 bases. Germline CDR1 LGHNA, CDR2 YSLEER. The CDR3 loop spans 17 amino acids. J gave up 2 bases and V 4 bases, and 6 bases lay outside the gene matches. CDR3 region: CASSPRLAGATYNEQFF. In DNA, the CDR3 is TGCGCCAGCAGCCCGCGACTAGCGGGAGCAACCTACAATGAGCAGTTCTTC.

This clone came up a few times. The chain links TRBV28 to TRBJ2-7, with 10 bases that match TRBD1. V shed 3 bases and J 3 bases; nucleotides not matched to a gene: 8. Looked up from germline, CDR1 is MDHEN and CDR2 is SYDVKM. The CDR3 length is 16 residues. The CDR3 region is CASSFPKTGGHYEQYF. CDR3 sequence (DNA): TGTGCCAGCAGTTTCCCCAAGACAGGGGGCCACTACGAGCAGTACTTC. Looking up the rest from reference TRBV28 and TRBJ2-7 gives the full variable domain: DVKVTQSSRYLVKRTGEKVFLECVQDMDHENMFWYRQDPGLGLRLIYFSYDVKMKEKGDIPEGYSVSREKKERFSLILESASTNQTSMYLCASSFPKTGGHYEQYFGPGTRLTVT.

The V gene is TRBV7-3, the J gene TRBJ2-2; TRBD2 agrees at 10 bases. Per germline, CDR1 SGHTA and CDR2 FQGTGA. Unmatched junction bases numbered 5, after V lost 4 bases and J lost 6 bases. This CDR3 is 15 amino acids long. The CDR3 here is CASSSASGGAGELFF. CDR3 nucleotides: TGTGCCAGCAGCTCTGCGAGCGGGGGGGCCGGGGAGCTGTTTTTT.

V and J are TRBV18 and TRBJ2-5; 8 positions match TRBD2. Germline CDR1 and CDR2: KGHSH and LQKENI. The junction had 6 bases not matched to a gene; V was cut back by 2 bases and J by 7 bases. This CDR3 region has 14 residues. The DNA for the CDR3 is TGTGCCAGCTCACCAGCGAGGAGCGGGGGGACCCAGTACTTC. It specifies CASSPARSGGTQYF.

The rearrangement uses TRBV6-1 and TRBJ1-2; 12 bases map to TRBD1. V trimming: 1 base; J trimming: 4 bases; junction bases outside the gene matches: 1. In germline, CDR1 is MNHNS, CDR2 SASEGT. This CDR3 contains 15 residues. The CDR3 DNA sequence: TGTGCCAGCAGTGAAGAGGGACAGGGGGCCTATGGCTACACCTTC. Its translation is CASSEEGQGAYGYTF.

V usage is TRBV19 and J usage is TRBJ1-5, with D tentatively TRBD1 (6 bases). V lost 3 bases and J 10 bases, leaving 13 bases between the germline ends. This CDR3 is 13 amino acids long. The germline V gene has CDR1 LNHDA and CDR2 SQIVND (reference sequence). The chain's CDR3 is CASSMSWDTPQHF. CDR3 coding DNA: TGTGCCAGTAGTATGAGTTGGGACACCCCCCAGCATTTT. Drawing the rest from reference TRBV19 and TRBJ1-5, the complete variable domain is DGGITQSPKYLFRKEGQNVTLSCEQNLNHDAMYWYRQDPGQGLRLIYYSQIVNDFQKGDIAEGYSVSREKKESFPLTVTSAQKNPTAFYLCASSMSWDTPQHFGDGTRLSIL.

The V gene is TRBV19, the J gene TRBJ2-7; D possibly corresponds to TRBD2 (5 bases). Per the germline V gene, CDR1 is LNHDA and CDR2 is SQIVND (reference sequence). Trimming cost V 5 bases and J 3 bases, with 14 bases left between them. CDR3 length: 14 amino acids. Here the CDR3 DNA reads TGTGCCAGTAGTTTCACGGCTAGCAACTACGAGCAGTACTTC. This sequence encodes CASSFTASNYEQYF.

This chain uses TRBV7-3 with TRBJ2-2; D is ambiguous. Germline V gene data show CDR1 as SGHTA and CDR2 as FQGTGA. CDR3 length equals 14 residues. Trimming left V 1 base short and J 7 bases short, with 10 bases between. For the CDR3, the DNA is TGTGCCAGCAGCTTAATGTCCGGGTTCGGGGAGCTGTTTTTT. Translation gives CASSLMSGFGELFF.

The chain carries TRBV30 and TRBJ1-5, with D perhaps TRBD1 (6 bases). V shed 4 bases and J shed 5 bases, with 12 bases lying between them. This CDR3 has 13 residues. Per the germline V gene, CDR1 is GTSNPN and CDR2 is SVGIG (reference sequence). CDR3 coding DNA: TGTGCCTGGAATCTACAGGGTGATCAGCCCCAGCATTTT. Translated, it gives CAWNLQGDQPQHF.

Worth noting for this clone: This same CDR3 is encoded by further DNA sequences in the sample. V is TRBV4-3 and J is TRBJ2-7; 9 bases align to TRBD1. Germline values: CDR1 LGHNA, CDR2 YSLEER. V gave up 0 bases and J gave up 4 bases; unmatched junction bases: 4. The CDR3 runs to 15 residues. The CDR3 region is CASSQDWGQGYEQYF. For the CDR3, the DNA is TGCGCCAGCAGCCAAGATTGGGGACAGGGTTACGAGCAGTACTTC.

This clone was recorded only once. The V gene is TRBV5-4, the J gene TRBJ1-3; no clear D. V shed 4 bases and J shed 6 bases, with 14 bases lying between them. Per the germline V gene, CDR1 is SGHNT and CDR2 is YYREEE (reference sequence). The CDR3 loop spans 14 amino acids. The CDR3 bases are TGTGCCAGCAGCGCCCGGGGTTATGAAAACACCATATATTTT. Its translation: CASSARGYENTIYF.

The chain couples TRBV27 to TRBJ2-7; TRBD1 aligns across 7 bases. V lost 4 bases, J lost 6 bases, and 6 bases stayed unmatched. Germline V gene lookup returns CDR1 MNHEY and CDR2 SMNVEV (reference sequence). The CDR3 runs to 13 residues. CDR3 amino acids: CASSWTGHSEQYF. Written as DNA, the CDR3 is TGTGCCAGCAGTTGGACAGGCCATTCCGAGCAGTACTTC.

The genes are TRBV4-1 and TRBJ1-5; 9 nucleotides match TRBD1. The CDR3 has 17 residues. The V gene's germline CDR1 is MGHRA and CDR2 YSYEKL. V lost 2 bases, J lost 6 bases, and 11 bases stayed unmatched. The CDR3 region has the DNA TGCGCCAGCAGCCAAAACCCGGGACAGGGTATAAGTCAGCCCCAGCATTTT. Translation gives CASSQNPGQGISQPQHF.

The V call is TRBV19, the J call TRBJ2-7; 10 bases agree with TRBD1. This CDR3 has 15 residues. V lost 6 bases to trimming and J lost 3 bases; unmatched junction nucleotides: 8. Per germline, CDR1 LNHDA and CDR2 SQIVND (reference sequence). The CDR3 region is CASSPRQGANYEQYF. CDR3 in DNA: TGTGCCAGTAGCCCTCGACAGGGGGCCAACTACGAGCAGTACTTC.

This clone was detected a few times. The V and J genes are TRBV5-4 and TRBJ2-4; TRBD2 might be the D (5 bases). Deletions cut 0 bases from V and 3 bases from J, with 13 bases between. Germline CDR1 SGHNT, CDR2 YYREEE (reference sequence). The length of the CDR3 is 16 residues. CDR3 DNA sequence: TGTGCCAGCAGCTTGGCCGTGGGAGCGGTCAAAAACATTCAGTACTTC. This codes for CASSLAVGAVKNIQYF.

The chain links TRBV19 to TRBJ2-7; 8 bases are a match to TRBD1. The CDR3 runs to 16 residues. Trimming removed 4 bases from V and 7 bases from J; junction bases left unmatched: 15. The germline CDR1 and CDR2 sequences are LNHDA and SQIVND (reference sequence). The CDR3 bases are TGTGCCAGTAGTACAAGGCTAAACAGGGGGTTGAAAGAGCAGTACTTC. It translates to CASSTRLNRGLKEQYF.

This rearrangement joins TRBV6-5 to TRBJ2-6; D call uncertain. The CDR3 totals 16 residues. The germline gives CDR1 MNHEY, CDR2 SVGAGI. The ends were cut back, 0 bases at V and 0 bases at J, with 6 bases in the middle. CDR3 nucleotides: TGTGCCAGCAGTTACTCATTCTTCTCTGGGGCCAACGTCCTGACTTTC. Translating it yields CASSYSFFSGANVLTF.

The CDR3 here is CASSQESGITDTQYF. The CDR3 DNA is TGCGCCAGCAGCCAAGAAAGCGGGATAACAGATACGCAGTATTTT. This chain joins TRBV4-3 and TRBJ2-3; 7 bases align to TRBD2. The germline V gene encodes CDR1 LGHNA and CDR2 YSLEER. Losses at the gene ends were 0 bases for V and 3 bases for J; bases not matched to a gene: 3. The CDR3 loop spans 15 amino acids.

The J gene is TRBJ2-5, the V gene TRBV4-2; TRBD2 matches 12 bases. CDR3 size: 16 residues. Germline CDR1 LGHNA, CDR2 YNFKEQ. Unmatched junction bases numbered 4, after V lost 0 bases and J lost 5 bases. CDR3 coding DNA: TGTGCCAGCAGCCAAGATCGGCTAGCGGGGGGGGAGACCCAGTACTTC. Protein: CASSQDRLAGGETQYF.

The J gene is TRBJ1-1, the V gene TRBV29-1, with D unresolved. The CDR3 has 14 amino acids. Trimming cost V 2 bases and J 1 base, with 11 bases left between them. CDR1 and CDR2 (germline): SQVTM, ANQGSEA. CDR3: CSVENPRQNTEAFF. Here the CDR3 DNA reads TGCAGCGTTGAAAATCCTCGACAGAACACTGAAGCTTTCTTT. Together with reference TRBV29-1 and TRBJ1-1, the CDR3 gives the full variable domain: SAVISQKPSRDICQRGTSLTIQCQVDSQVTMMFWYRQQPGQSLTLIATANQGSEATYESGFVIDKFPISRPNLTFSTLTVSNMSPEDSSIYLCSVENPRQNTEAFFGQGTRLTVV.

The chain couples TRBV5-1 to TRBJ1-2, with 7 bases aligning to TRBD1. In germline, CDR1 is SGHRS, CDR2 YFSETQ. The CDR3 is made up of 13 amino acids. The V and J ends lost 2 bases and 8 bases, in that order; junction bases with no gene match: 6. CDR3 DNA: TGCGCCAGCAGCTTACCAGGGGGGAGCGGCTACACCTTC. The encoded protein is CASSLPGGSGYTF.

The genes are TRBV6-6 and TRBJ2-2; D might be TRBD1 (5 bases). Germline V gene sequence: CDR1 MNHNY, CDR2 SVGAGI (reference sequence). This CDR3 has 14 residues. V lost 7 bases and J lost 3, with 12 bases in between. The DNA for the CDR3 is TGTGCCAGCACGGCAGGGAAGTACACCGGGGAGCTGTTTTTT. It yields the protein CASTAGKYTGELFF.

This chain uses TRBV6-7 with TRBJ2-2; TRBD1 matches at 7 bases. TRBV6-7 is identified as an open reading frame with a role that is uncertain. The trim removed 7 bases at V and 0 bases at J, leaving 5 bases unmatched. CDR3 length: 15 residues. The CDR3 protein is CASTPQGTNTGELFF. In nucleotides, the CDR3 is TGTGCCAGCACCCCACAGGGGACGAACACCGGGGAGCTGTTTTTT.

The V gene is TRBV7-3, the J gene TRBJ2-3; the match to TRBD2 covers 9 bases. Germline CDR1 SGHTA, CDR2 FQGTGA. V dropped 4 bases and J dropped 2; count of bases not matched to a gene: 7. The CDR3 totals 16 residues. The CDR3 loop reads CASSSGTSKVTDTQYF. DNA of the CDR3: TGTGCCAGCAGCTCCGGGACTAGCAAAGTCACAGATACGCAGTATTTT.

The V call is TRBV20-1, the J call TRBJ1-4; D unresolved. V was shortened by 6 bases and J by 8 bases, with 10 bases between the two germline ends. The CDR3 sequence is 11 residues long. The germline V gene encodes CDR1 DFQATT and CDR2 SNEGSKA (reference sequence). CDR3 in amino acids: CSATAGEKLFF. DNA for the CDR3: TGCAGTGCGACGGCGGGAGAAAAACTGTTTTTT.